Below are 21 T cell receptor beta chains sequenced from a single sample in a study of a mutant IDH1 vaccine in newly diagnosed glioma. The protocol was immunoSEQ multiplex PCR, while the TCRdb copy is restricted to in-frame clones and leaves out a portion. The sample shows 50,000 to 70,000 clones, 84% of them seen only once. No antigen has been assigned to these receptors. Time point specified: week 23, last vaccination. The investigators gave 300 ug of mutant IDH1 20-mer peptide in each vaccine dose, together with topical imiquimod. Sample: PBMCs, taken from a glioma patient whose treatment included an IDH1 peptide vaccine. Receptors originate from a man younger than 35 with glioma.

V usage is TRBV10-2 and J usage is TRBJ1-5, with D tentatively TRBD1 (6 bases). V shed 0 bases and J shed 4 bases, with 10 bases lying between them. The CDR3 totals 15 residues. Germline loops: CDR1 WSHSY, CDR2 SAAADI. The CDR3 DNA is TGCGCCAGCAGTGAGTCGAACAGGGTTAATCAGCCCCAGCATTTT. This codes for CASSESNRVNQPQHF.

This CDR3 is CASSPYITSTDTQYF. In DNA form, the CDR3 reads TGTGCCAGCAGCCCCTACATTACTAGCACAGATACGCAGTATTTT. This sequence joins TRBV7-2 and TRBJ2-3, with D unclear. The length of the CDR3 is 15 residues. Germline CDR1 is SGHTA and CDR2 is FQGNSA. Deletions cut 5 bases from V and 0 bases from J, with 12 bases between.

This clone has just a few counts. This chain joins TRBV7-9 and TRBJ1-2; perhaps TRBD1 as D (5 bases). Looked up from germline, CDR1 is SEHNR and CDR2 is FQNEAQ (reference sequence). Trimming shortened V by 5 bases and J by 10 bases, and 17 bases separated the two germline ends. The CDR3 extends over 13 amino acids. As DNA, the CDR3 is TGTGCCAGCAGCCCAAGCGAGTCAGGGTCCTACACCTTC. Its protein is CASSPSESGSYTF.

The table lists this clone with a count of one. This chain uses TRBV7-9 with TRBJ2-3; 14 bases match TRBD2. CDR3 length equals 18 residues. J was trimmed by 5 bases and V by 4 bases; bases with no gene match: 11. The germline gives CDR1 SEHNR, CDR2 FQNEAQ (reference sequence). The CDR3 loop reads CASSSTTYGTSGRDTQYF. CDR3 nucleotides: TGTGCCAGCAGCTCCACGACATACGGGACTAGCGGGAGAGATACGCAGTATTTT.

This chain connects TRBV5-1 to TRBJ1-5; possibly TRBD1 for D (6 bases). There are 14 residues in the CDR3. V was clipped by 4 bases and J by 5 bases, with 13 bases between them. The germline gives CDR1 SGHRS, CDR2 YFSETQ. CDR3 DNA: TGCGCCAGCAGCCCGGACAGCTACGATCAGCCCCAGCATTTT. This encodes CASSPDSYDQPQHF. The complete variable domain, with remaining parts taken from reference TRBV5-1 and TRBJ1-5, reads KAGVTQTPRYLIKTRGQQVTLSCSPISGHRSVSWYQQTPGQGLQFLFEYFSETQRNKGNFPGRFSGRQFSNSRSEMNVSTLELGDSALYLCASSPDSYDQPQHFGDGTRLSIL.

The chain is built from TRBV6-1 and TRBJ1-6, with 9 bases matching TRBD1. V lost 4 bases to trimming and J lost 8 bases; unmatched junction nucleotides: 3. Germline CDR1 is MNHNS and CDR2 is SASEGT. The CDR3 runs to 14 residues. The CDR3 nucleotides are TGTGCCAGCAGTGTCCGGGACAGGGATTCACCCCTCCACTTT. It specifies CASSVRDRDSPLHF.

This clone counts as large. The chain has TRBV15 and TRBJ1-2; TRBD1 matches at 9 bases. The CDR3 length is 15 residues. The germline V gene encodes CDR1 LNHNV and CDR2 YYDKDF (reference sequence). J was trimmed by 4 bases and V by 3 bases; bases with no gene match: 6. CDR3 in amino acids: CATSRETGGVYGYTF. The CDR3 region has the DNA TGTGCCACCAGCAGGGAGACAGGGGGAGTCTATGGCTACACCTTC.

V gene TRBV6-5 combines with J gene TRBJ1-5; D is undetermined. Trimming cost V 5 bases and J 0 bases, with 11 bases left between them. CDR1 is MNHEY and CDR2 is SVGAGI in the germline V gene. This CDR3 comprises 15 residues. The chain's CDR3 is CASSPNWYSNQPQHF. In DNA form, the CDR3 reads TGTGCCAGCAGTCCTAATTGGTATAGCAATCAGCCCCAGCATTTT.

The chain has TRBV19 and TRBJ2-5; unclear D gene. V lost 7 bases to trimming and J lost 0 bases, with 9 bases between them. Germline V gives CDR1 LNHDA, CDR2 SQIVND (reference sequence). The CDR3 consists of 13 residues. The CDR3 is CASTGSYQETQYF. The CDR3 DNA is TGTGCCAGTACCGGGTCGTACCAAGAGACCCAGTACTTC. Filled out from reference TRBV19 and TRBJ2-5, the complete variable domain reads DGGITQSPKYLFRKEGQNVTLSCEQNLNHDAMYWYRQDPGQGLRLIYYSQIVNDFQKGDIAEGYSVSREKKESFPLTVTSAQKNPTAFYLCASTGSYQETQYFGPGTRLLVL.

The V and J genes are TRBV5-6 and TRBJ1-6; the D is unclear. With 1 base removed from V and 8 bases from J, the gap between germline ends came to 13 bases. In germline, CDR1 is SGHDT, CDR2 YYEEEE. The CDR3 runs 15 residues. CDR3 residues: CASSLRVADYSPLHF. The CDR3 coding sequence is TGTGCCAGCAGCTTGCGGGTTGCGGATTATTCACCCCTCCACTTT.

CDR3 loop: CASSLRPSTSTLGYNEQFF. CDR3 DNA: TGTGCCAGCAGTTTAAGACCCTCGACGTCTACCTTAGGATACAATGAGCAGTTCTTC. The chain is built from TRBV27 and TRBJ2-1; D is undetermined. Germline CDR1 is MNHEY and CDR2 is SMNVEV (reference sequence). The CDR3 length is 19 residues. V gave up 2 bases and J gave up 4 bases, with 24 bases separating them.

The chain recombines TRBV10-3 with TRBJ2-5; D perhaps matches TRBD1 (5 bases). The length of the CDR3 is 15 residues. V gave up 3 bases and J gave up 4 bases, with 15 bases separating them. Germline V gene lookup returns CDR1 ENHRY and CDR2 SYGVKD. The CDR3 DNA follows: TGTGCCATCAGTGACCCCGGAAGGGGCATAGAGACCCAGTACTTC. Its protein product is CAISDPGRGIETQYF.

This chain links TRBV5-4 with TRBJ1-4; D gene ambiguous. This CDR3 is 16 amino acids long. V lost 4 bases to trimming and J lost 0 bases, with 13 bases between them. Germline CDR1 reads SGHNT; CDR2 reads YYREEE (reference sequence). The CDR3 is CASSNMKGSTNEKLFF. Here the CDR3 DNA reads TGTGCCAGCAGCAACATGAAGGGTTCAACTAATGAAAAACTGTTTTTT.

The gene calls are TRBV15 and TRBJ1-1; D is undetermined. CDR1 is LNHNV, CDR2 YYDKDF, per germline (reference sequence). V dropped 4 bases and J dropped 5 bases, with 14 bases sitting between them. This CDR3 is 14 amino acids long. This chain's CDR3 is CATSKAGGWTEAFF. CDR3 nucleotide sequence: TGTGCCACCAGCAAGGCAGGCGGTTGGACTGAAGCTTTCTTT.

This chain connects TRBV7-9 to TRBJ2-5, with D unresolved. Germline CDR1 is SEHNR and CDR2 is FQNEAQ (reference sequence). The V end lost 3 bases, the J end lost 0 bases, and 14 bases lay between the germline ends. The length of the CDR3 is 16 residues. The CDR3 bases are TGTGCCAGCAGCTTCCCCCGGGCCTTGTACCAAGAGACCCAGTACTTC. Its translation is CASSFPRALYQETQYF. Full variable domain (remainder filled in from reference TRBV7-9 and TRBJ2-5): DTGVSQNPRHKITKRGQNVTFRCDPISEHNRLYWYRQTLGQGPEFLTYFQNEAQLEKSRLLSDRFSAERPKGSFSTLEIQRTEQGDSAMYLCASSFPRALYQETQYFGPGTRLLVL.

The chain combines TRBV7-8 with TRBJ2-3; TRBD2 might be the D (6 bases). The CDR3 has 15 amino acids. Germline assignment: CDR1 SGHVS and CDR2 FQNEAQ. V gave up 5 bases and J gave up 6 bases, with 18 bases separating them. CDR3: CASSASSVLRDTQYF. The CDR3 DNA sequence: TGTGCCAGCAGCGCATCTAGCGTTCTCAGGGATACGCAGTATTTT.

This clone was counted a single time. This chain joins TRBV4-3 and TRBJ1-1; the D gene is possibly TRBD1 (5 bases). V lost 8 bases to trimming and J lost 4 bases, with 20 bases between them. Germline values: CDR1 LGHNA, CDR2 YSLEER. This CDR3 region has 15 residues. This CDR3 reads CASANDGGRGTEAFF. Written as DNA, the CDR3 is TGCGCCAGCGCGAACGATGGGGGGAGAGGCACTGAAGCTTTCTTT.

This chain joins TRBV30 and TRBJ2-5; no definite D call. V was trimmed by 2 bases and J by 4 bases, leaving 8 bases between them. In germline, CDR1 is GTSNPN, CDR2 SVGIG (reference sequence). The CDR3 extends over 12 amino acids. This chain's CDR3 is CAWSRWVETQYF. The CDR3 DNA follows: TGTGCCTGGAGTAGGTGGGTAGAGACCCAGTACTTC.

The genes are TRBV4-3 and TRBJ2-1, with a weak D call TRBD2 (5 bases). The CDR3 consists of 15 residues. V was clipped by 0 bases and J by 16 bases, with 22 bases between them. The germline gives CDR1 LGHNA, CDR2 YSLEER. The CDR3 region has the DNA TGCGCCAGCAGCCAAGACCGGATGAGCGGAGAGGAGCTTTTCTTC. Translated: CASSQDRMSGEELFF.

The chain is built from TRBV7-9 and TRBJ1-2; possibly TRBD1 for D (5 bases). Trimming stripped 5 bases from V and 5 bases from J, with 9 bases between. In germline, CDR1 is SEHNR, CDR2 FQNEAQ (reference sequence). The CDR3 is made up of 12 amino acids. The CDR3 DNA follows: TGTGCCAGCAGCGTCCAGGGTTATGGCTACACCTTC. Its protein product is CASSVQGYGYTF.

This clone was seen only a few times. V and J are TRBV14 and TRBJ1-6, with D maybe TRBD1 (5 bases). This CDR3 region has 16 residues. Trimming removed 3 bases at V and 7 bases at J, with 16 bases between. CDR1 and CDR2 (germline): SGHDN, FVKESK. This CDR3 is CASSQVSGTRNSPLHF. The CDR3, as DNA: TGTGCCAGCAGCCAGGTCTCCGGGACGAGGAATTCACCCCTCCACTTT.